These T cell receptor beta chains were read from a single sample in a study of shared clonotypes between healthy human individuals. Sequencing used immunoSEQ multiplex PCR; TCRdb keeps in-frame clones, though not all of them. This repertoire shows roughly 1,800,000 clones, about 95% found once; its top ten account for 1% to 1.5%. Sequenced input: naive CD8+ T cells sorted from blood. These TCRs come from a man aged 18 to 30 in good health. Both conserved end residues are part of each CDR3. D genes are given only for firm matches. Some rows have no size entry. The others give once, few or many, or a class for an expanded clone.

TRBJ2-1 | TRBV4-1 | - | - | CASSQVVRDNEQFF | TGCGCCAGCAGCCAAGTAGTTCGGGACAATGAGCAGTTCTTC
TRBJ1-1 | TRBV7-9 | - | - | CASSSATGLPEAFF | TGTGCCAGCAGCTCAGCGACTGGGTTGCCTGAAGCTTTCTTT
TRBJ2-7 | TRBV19 | TRBD1 | - | CASSTDRVEQYF | TGTGCCAGTAGCACCGACAGGGTCGAGCAGTACTTC
TRBJ2-1 | TRBV4-3 | - | - | CASSQDIGAYNEQFF | TGCGCCAGCAGCCAAGATATAGGTGCCTACAATGAGCAGTTCTTC
TRBJ1-2 | TRBV2 | - | - | CASSEPRTAGPSNYGYTF | TGTGCCAGCAGTGAACCTAGGACAGCTGGCCCTTCTAACTATGGCTACACCTTC
TRBJ2-3 | TRBV13 | - | - | CASSLISTGVQADTQYF | TGTGCCAGCAGCTTAATATCGACAGGAGTACAGGCAGATACGCAGTATTTT
TRBJ2-7 | TRBV25-1 | TRBD1 | - | CASRKTGGGYEQYF | TGTGCCAGCAGAAAGACAGGGGGCGGCTACGAGCAGTACTTC
TRBJ2-1 | TRBV4-1 | - | - | CASSQEARYEQFF | TGCGCCAGCAGCCAAGAAGCACGCTATGAGCAGTTCTTC
TRBJ2-3 | TRBV7-8 | - | - | CASSLANLAEVGATDTQYF | TGTGCCAGCAGCTTAGCGAATCTGGCGGAGGTTGGGGCCACAGATACGCAGTATTTT
TRBJ2-1 | TRBV7-2 | TRBD1 | once | CASSFWTGSYNEQFF | TGTGCCAGCAGCTTCTGGACAGGCTCCTACAATGAGCAGTTCTTC
TRBJ1-2 | TRBV19 | - | - | CASKGGALNYGYTF | TGTGCCAGTAAAGGGGGGGCCTTAAACTATGGCTACACCTTC
TRBJ1-2 | TRBV10-3 | TRBD1 | - | CAISEKGASYNYGYTF | TGTGCCATCAGTGAGAAGGGGGCCTCGTACAACTATGGCTACACCTTC
TRBJ1-2 | TRBV14 | TRBD1 | once | CASSQTGGGGYTF | TGTGCCAGCAGCCAAACAGGGGGCGGCGGCTACACCTTC
TRBJ2-1 | TRBV7-2 | - | - | CASSFSWAKDNEQFF | TGTGCCAGCAGCTTCAGCTGGGCAAAAGACAATGAGCAGTTCTTC
TRBJ2-1 | TRBV5-4 | TRBD1 | - | CASSLQGTDEQFF | TGTGCCAGCAGCTTACAGGGGACCGATGAGCAGTTCTTC
TRBJ2-5 | TRBV2 | TRBD2 | - | CASSRTSGGSETQYF | TGTGCCAGCAGTCGGACTAGCGGGGGGTCTGAGACCCAGTACTTC
TRBJ1-2 | TRBV7-9 | TRBD1 | - | CASSSGQGNVYGYTF | TGTGCCAGCAGCTCGGGACAGGGGAACGTCTATGGCTACACCTTC
TRBJ1-1 | TRBV4-1 | - | - | CASSRPGVGTEAFF | TGCGCCAGCAGCCGCCCTGGGGTGGGGACTGAAGCTTTCTTT
TRBJ2-3 | TRBV4-1 | - | - | CASSELDTQYF | TGCGCCAGCTCGGAACTGGATACGCAGTATTTT
TRBJ1-2 | TRBV7-9 | - | - | CASSPDRVGDGYTF | TGTGCCAGCAGTCCGGATCGGGTGGGAGATGGCTACACCTTC
TRBJ2-1 | TRBV27 | - | - | CASSLEAGTWNEQFF | TGTGCCAGCAGTTTAGAGGCGGGGACTTGGAATGAGCAGTTCTTC
TRBJ1-5 | TRBV9 | TRBD1 | - | CASSPTGGNQPQHF | TGTGCCAGCAGCCCGACAGGGGGCAATCAGCCCCAGCATTTT